The clone carrying this T cell receptor beta chain was seen a few times. Its target is not known. PCR was performed a second time for about 6 to 12 cycles using a sample-barcoded 5' primer and a J-beta primer mix. Through a template-switch adaptor with 12 random nucleotides, each cDNA molecule received a tag. TCRdb called the 5' RACE reads again in MiXCR, with one record for every CDR3 protein. The table has some 800,000 distinct CDR3 sequences, approximately 25% seen once. These data are taken from a study of blood T cells in healthy people across ages. Study as a whole: About one barcoded beta molecule per two T cells was the capture yield of template switching.

Study conclusions and caveats: Estimated diversity across one million T cells was deemed an underestimate.

Germline assignment: CDR1 SEHNR and CDR2 FQNEAQ (reference sequence). V shed 1 base and J shed 3 bases, with 7 bases lying between them. CDR3 length equals 14 residues. The same specimen was also included in a second study, on T cells of mothers and their children. In that study: In cDNA synthesis, all of the extracted RNA was used at about 1.5 ug per 15 ul.

Sequencing was done on a sample of blood. The rearrangement uses TRBV7-9 and TRBJ1-5; no clear D. This TCR was recovered from a boy younger than 18 in good health. The CDR3 DNA reads TGTGCCAGCAGCTTAGGAGACAACAATCAGCCCCAGCATTTT. Protein: CASSLGDNNQPQHF.